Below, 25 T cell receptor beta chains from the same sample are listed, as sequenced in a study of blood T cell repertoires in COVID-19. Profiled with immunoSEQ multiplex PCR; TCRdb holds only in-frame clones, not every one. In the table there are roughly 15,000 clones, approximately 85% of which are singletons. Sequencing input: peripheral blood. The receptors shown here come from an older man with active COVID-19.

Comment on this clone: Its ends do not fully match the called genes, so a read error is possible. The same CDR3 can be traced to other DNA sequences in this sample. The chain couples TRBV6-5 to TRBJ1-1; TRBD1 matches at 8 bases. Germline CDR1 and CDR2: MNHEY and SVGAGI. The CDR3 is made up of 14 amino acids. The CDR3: CASRERTGNTEAFF. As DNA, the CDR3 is TGTGCCAGCAGAGAGAGGACAGGGAACACTGAAGCTTTTTTT.

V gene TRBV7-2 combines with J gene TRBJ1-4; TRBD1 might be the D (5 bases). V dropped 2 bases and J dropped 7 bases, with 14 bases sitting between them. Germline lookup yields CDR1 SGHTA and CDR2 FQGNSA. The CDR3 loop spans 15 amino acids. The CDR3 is CASSLSGRVGEKLFF. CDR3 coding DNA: TGTGCCAGCAGCTTAAGTGGCAGGGTGGGTGAAAAACTGTTTTTT.

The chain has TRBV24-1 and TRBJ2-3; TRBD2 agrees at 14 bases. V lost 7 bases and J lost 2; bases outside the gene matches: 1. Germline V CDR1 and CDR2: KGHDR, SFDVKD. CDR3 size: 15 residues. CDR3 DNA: TGTGCCACCAGGGGACTAGCGGGAGACACAGATACGCAGTATTTT. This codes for CATRGLAGDTDTQYF.

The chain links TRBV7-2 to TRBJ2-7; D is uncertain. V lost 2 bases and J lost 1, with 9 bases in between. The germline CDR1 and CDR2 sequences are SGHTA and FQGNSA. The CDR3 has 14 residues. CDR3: CASSLLGPSYEQYF. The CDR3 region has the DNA TGTGCCAGCAGCTTACTGGGCCCATCCTACGAGCAGTACTTC.

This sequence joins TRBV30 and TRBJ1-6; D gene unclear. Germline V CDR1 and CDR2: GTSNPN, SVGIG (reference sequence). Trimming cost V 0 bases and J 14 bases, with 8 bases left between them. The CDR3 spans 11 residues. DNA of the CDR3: TGTGCCTGGAGTGTACTAAACGCCCTCCACTTT. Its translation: CAWSVLNALHF.

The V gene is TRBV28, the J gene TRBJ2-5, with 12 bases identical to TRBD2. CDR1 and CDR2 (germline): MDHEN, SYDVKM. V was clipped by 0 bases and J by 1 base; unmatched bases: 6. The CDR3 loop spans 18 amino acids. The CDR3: CASSLWALAGGLQETQYF. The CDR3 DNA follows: TGTGCCAGCAGTTTATGGGCACTAGCGGGAGGCCTCCAAGAGACCCAGTACTTC.

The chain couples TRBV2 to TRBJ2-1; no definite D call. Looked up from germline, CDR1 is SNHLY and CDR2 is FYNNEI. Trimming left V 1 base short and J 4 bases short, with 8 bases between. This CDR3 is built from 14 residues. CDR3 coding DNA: TGTGCCAGCAGTGAAGATCCCAGGTACAATGAGCAGTTCTTC. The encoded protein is CASSEDPRYNEQFF.

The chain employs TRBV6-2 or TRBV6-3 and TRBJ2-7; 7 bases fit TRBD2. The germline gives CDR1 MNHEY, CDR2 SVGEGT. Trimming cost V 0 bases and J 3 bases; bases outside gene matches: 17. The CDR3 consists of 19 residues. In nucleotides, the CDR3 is TGTGCCAGCAGTTACTCTCGGCAGGGCTCGGCTAGCGGAAACTACGAGCAGTACTTC. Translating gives CASSYSRQGSASGNYEQYF.

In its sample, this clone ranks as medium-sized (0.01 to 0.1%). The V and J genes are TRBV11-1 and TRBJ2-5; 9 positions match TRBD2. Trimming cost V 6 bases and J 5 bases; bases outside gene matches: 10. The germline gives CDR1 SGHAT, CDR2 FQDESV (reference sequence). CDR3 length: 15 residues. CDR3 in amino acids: CASRPSGMEEETQYF. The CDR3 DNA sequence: TGTGCCAGCAGGCCTAGCGGGATGGAAGAGGAGACCCAGTACTTC.

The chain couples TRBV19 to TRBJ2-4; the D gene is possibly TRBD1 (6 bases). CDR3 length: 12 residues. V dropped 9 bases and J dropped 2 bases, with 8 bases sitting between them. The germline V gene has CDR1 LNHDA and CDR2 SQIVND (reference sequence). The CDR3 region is CASGTTKNIQYF. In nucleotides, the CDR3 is TGTGCCAGCGGGACAACCAAAAACATTCAGTACTTC.

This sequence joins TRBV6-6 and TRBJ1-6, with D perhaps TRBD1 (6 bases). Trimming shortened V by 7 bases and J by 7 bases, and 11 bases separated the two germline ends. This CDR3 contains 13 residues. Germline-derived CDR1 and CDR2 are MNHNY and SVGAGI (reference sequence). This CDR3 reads CASKIQGNSPLHF. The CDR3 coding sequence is TGTGCCAGCAAGATACAGGGCAATTCACCCCTCCACTTT.

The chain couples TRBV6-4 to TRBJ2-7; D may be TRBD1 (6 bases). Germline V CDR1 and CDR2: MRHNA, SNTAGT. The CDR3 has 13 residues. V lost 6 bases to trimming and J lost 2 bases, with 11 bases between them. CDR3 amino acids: CASRNRAPYEQYF. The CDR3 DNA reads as TGTGCCAGCAGAAACAGGGCCCCCTACGAGCAGTACTTC.

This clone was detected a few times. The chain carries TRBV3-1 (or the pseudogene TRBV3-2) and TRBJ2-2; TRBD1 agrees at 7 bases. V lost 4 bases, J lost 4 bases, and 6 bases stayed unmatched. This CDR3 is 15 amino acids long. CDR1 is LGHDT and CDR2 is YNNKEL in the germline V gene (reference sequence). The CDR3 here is CASSLLGQRTGELFF. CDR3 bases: TGTGCCAGCAGCCTGCTGGGACAGCGCACCGGGGAGCTGTTTTTT.

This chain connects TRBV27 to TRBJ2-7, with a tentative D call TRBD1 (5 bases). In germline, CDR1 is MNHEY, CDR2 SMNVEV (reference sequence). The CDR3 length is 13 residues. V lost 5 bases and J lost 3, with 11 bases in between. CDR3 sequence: CASSVRENYEQYF. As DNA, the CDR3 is TGTGCCAGCAGTGTCAGGGAAAACTACGAGCAGTACTTC.

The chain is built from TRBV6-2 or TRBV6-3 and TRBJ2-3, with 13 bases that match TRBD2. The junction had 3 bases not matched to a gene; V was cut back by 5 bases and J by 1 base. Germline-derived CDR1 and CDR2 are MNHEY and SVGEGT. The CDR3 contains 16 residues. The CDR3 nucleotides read TGTGCCAGCAGTGGGACTAGCGGGACGGGCACAGATACGCAGTATTTT. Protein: CASSGTSGTGTDTQYF.

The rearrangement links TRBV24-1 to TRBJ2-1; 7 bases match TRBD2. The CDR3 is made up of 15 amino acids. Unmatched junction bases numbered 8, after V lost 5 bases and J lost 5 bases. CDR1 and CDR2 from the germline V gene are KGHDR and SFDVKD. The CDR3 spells CATSGEAGLNNEQFF. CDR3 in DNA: TGTGCCACCAGTGGGGAAGCGGGGCTCAACAATGAGCAGTTCTTC.

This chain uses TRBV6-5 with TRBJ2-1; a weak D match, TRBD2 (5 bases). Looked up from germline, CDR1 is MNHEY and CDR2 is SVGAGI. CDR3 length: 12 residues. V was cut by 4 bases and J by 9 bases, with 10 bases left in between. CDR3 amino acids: CASSSPGSEQFF. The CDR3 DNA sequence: TGTGCCAGCAGTTCCCCGGGGAGTGAGCAGTTCTTC.

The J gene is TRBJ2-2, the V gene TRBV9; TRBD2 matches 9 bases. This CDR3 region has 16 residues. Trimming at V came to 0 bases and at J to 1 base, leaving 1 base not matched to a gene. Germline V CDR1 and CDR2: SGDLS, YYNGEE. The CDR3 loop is CASSVGAGGNTGELFF. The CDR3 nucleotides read TGTGCCAGCAGCGTAGGAGCGGGAGGGAACACCGGGGAGCTGTTTTTT.

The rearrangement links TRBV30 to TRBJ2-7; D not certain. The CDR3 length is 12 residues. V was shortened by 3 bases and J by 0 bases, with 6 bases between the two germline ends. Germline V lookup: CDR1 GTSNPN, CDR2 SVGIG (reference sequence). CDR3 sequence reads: CAWRSFSYEQYF. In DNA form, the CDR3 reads TGTGCCTGGAGATCGTTCTCCTACGAGCAGTACTTC.

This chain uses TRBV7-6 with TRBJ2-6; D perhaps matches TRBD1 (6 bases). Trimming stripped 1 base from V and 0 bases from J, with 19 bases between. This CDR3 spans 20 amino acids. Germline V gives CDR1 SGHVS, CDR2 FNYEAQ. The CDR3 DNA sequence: TGTGCCAGCAGCTTAGGGGCACCAATGACAGGAAACTCTGGGGCCAACGTCCTGACTTTC. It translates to CASSLGAPMTGNSGANVLTF.

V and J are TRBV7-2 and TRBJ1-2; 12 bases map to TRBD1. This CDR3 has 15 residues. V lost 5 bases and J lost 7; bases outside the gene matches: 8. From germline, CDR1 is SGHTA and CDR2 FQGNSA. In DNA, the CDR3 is TGTGCCAGCAGCCCCCGGGACAGGGGGCAAGGTGGCTACACCTTC. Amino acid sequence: CASSPRDRGQGGYTF.

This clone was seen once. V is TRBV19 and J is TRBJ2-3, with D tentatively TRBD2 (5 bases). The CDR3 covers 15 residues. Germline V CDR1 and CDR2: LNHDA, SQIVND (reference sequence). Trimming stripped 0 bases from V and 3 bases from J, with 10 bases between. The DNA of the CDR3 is TGTGCCAGTAGTATAGAAGGAGGAAGGACAGATACGCAGTATTTT. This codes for CASSIEGGRTDTQYF.

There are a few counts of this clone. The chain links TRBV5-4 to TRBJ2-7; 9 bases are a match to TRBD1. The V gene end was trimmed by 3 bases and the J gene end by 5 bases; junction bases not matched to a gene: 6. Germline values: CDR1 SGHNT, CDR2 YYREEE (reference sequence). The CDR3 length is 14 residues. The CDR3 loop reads CASSSGQGRHEQYF. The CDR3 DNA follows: TGTGCCAGCAGCTCAGGACAGGGGAGGCACGAGCAGTACTTC.

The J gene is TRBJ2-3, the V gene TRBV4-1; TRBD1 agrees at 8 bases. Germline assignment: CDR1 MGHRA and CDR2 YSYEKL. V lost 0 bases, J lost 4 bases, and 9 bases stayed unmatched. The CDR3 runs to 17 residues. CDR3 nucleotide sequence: TGCGCCAGCAGCCAAGATAGGCAGGGGGCCCAAGCAGATACGCAGTATTTT. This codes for CASSQDRQGAQADTQYF.

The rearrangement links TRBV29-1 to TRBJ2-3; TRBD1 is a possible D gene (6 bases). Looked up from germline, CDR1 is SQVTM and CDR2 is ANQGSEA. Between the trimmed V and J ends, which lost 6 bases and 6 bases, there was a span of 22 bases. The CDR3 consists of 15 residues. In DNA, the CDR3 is TGCAGCGTCGCTTTTGGGGCACAGGGAGTGGATACGCAGTATTTT. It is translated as CSVAFGAQGVDTQYF.